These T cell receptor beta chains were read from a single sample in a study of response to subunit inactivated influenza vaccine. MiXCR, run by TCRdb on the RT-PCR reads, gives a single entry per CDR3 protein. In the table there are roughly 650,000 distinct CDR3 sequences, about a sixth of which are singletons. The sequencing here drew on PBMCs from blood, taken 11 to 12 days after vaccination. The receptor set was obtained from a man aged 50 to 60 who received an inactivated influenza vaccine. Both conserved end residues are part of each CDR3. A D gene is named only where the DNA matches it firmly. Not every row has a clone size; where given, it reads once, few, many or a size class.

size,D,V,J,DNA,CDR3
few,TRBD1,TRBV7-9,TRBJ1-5,TGTGCCAGCAGCGAGGGGGCCTGGCGGGAAGAGCCCCAGCATTTT,CASSEGAWREEPQHF
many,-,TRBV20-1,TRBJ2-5,TGCAGTGCCCAGGAAGCGGGTGTAGAGACCCAGTACTTC,CSAQEAGVETQYF
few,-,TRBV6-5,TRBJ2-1,TGTGCCAGCAGTTACTCGACTCCACGGACTTACAATGAGCAGTTCTTC,CASSYSTPRTYNEQFF
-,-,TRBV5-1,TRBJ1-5,TGCGCCAGCAGCTCCGACGGGCAGGGTGGCCAGCCCCAGCATTTT,CASSSDGQGGQPQHF
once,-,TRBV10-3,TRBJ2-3,TGTGCCATCAGTGATTCTGGAGATACGCAGTATTTT,CAISDSGDTQYF
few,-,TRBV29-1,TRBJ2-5,TGCAGCGGGAGGGGTGAGACCCAGTACTTC,CSGRGETQYF
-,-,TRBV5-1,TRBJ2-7,TGCGCCAGCAGTGGGGGGCCAGGCAGCGGCTACGAGCAGTACTTC,CASSGGPGSGYEQYF
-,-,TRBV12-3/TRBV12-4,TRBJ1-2,TGTGCCAGCAGTTTTAGGACCGCGGGCTACACCTTC,CASSFRTAGYTF
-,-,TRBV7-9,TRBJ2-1,TGTGCCAGCAGCTTAGTCGGGGGTTTGGGGATCAATGAGCAGTTCTTC,CASSLVGGLGINEQFF
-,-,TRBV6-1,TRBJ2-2,TGTGCCAGTCGACAGGCTTATGGCGGGGAGCTGTTTTTT,CASRQAYGGELFF